This T cell receptor beta chain was identified in a study of cytotoxic CD8 clonotypes in ibrutinib-treated CLL listed by TCRdb under 2021. Regarding the complete study: In this cohort, about 15 patients were treatment-naive and fewer than 13 were relapsed/refractory, while about 18 had unmutated IGHV. Response samples were obtained after a median of approximately twelve months of treatment, with a range of about 6 to 36 months. Of the roughly 79 people in the trial, approximately 28 had longitudinal samples available. Cryopreserved peripheral blood mononuclear cells were collected before treatment, at response, and at either disease progression or sustained remission. Partial responses were observed in 24 patients and complete responses in 2; after a median follow-up of about 69 months, remission was maintained in around 14 patients and progression was observed in approximately 12. Samples averaged around 280,000 productive templates and 94,082 productive rearrangements.

Roughly 1.8 micrograms of genomic DNA were extracted from cryopreserved PBMCs for TCR beta library preparation. Longitudinal blood samples from CLL patients receiving ibrutinib monotherapy were subjected to high-throughput TCR beta sequencing. The patients were enrolled in a single-center, open-label phase 2 trial of ibrutinib monotherapy. From the cysteine up to the phenylalanine, the CDR3 has a length of 14 residues. Only CDR3 DNA remains: 42 bases, in frame from the first base. V loses 1 base at its end and J loses 6 bases; junction bases beyond the gene matches: 2. CDR1 is given as SGHRS and CDR2 as YFSETQ, both from the germline V gene. Each clonotype received, on average, 10x coverage in deep resolution sequencing performed on a MiSeq, where the target depth lay between 1 in 1 million and 1 in 200,000 T cells. The immunoSEQ hsTCRB Kit was used to generate TCR beta libraries. The published analysis was carried out like this. Data were analyzed with ImmunoSEQ Data Assistant and ImmunoSEQ Analyzer, with V, D and J genes assigned per IMGT definitions. Clonality, with values ranging from 0 to 1, was calculated as one minus the normalized Shannon entropy of productive rearrangement frequencies. Only overrepresented clonotypes making up at least 0.05% of the repertoire of each patient were included in the public clonotype analysis. Approximately 12 age-matched healthy donor repertoires from immuneACCESS were used as controls for clonality. This is the immuneACCESS table as TCRdb keeps it, with only in-frame sequences that have V and J called. A part of the clones is gone; compared with another copy, unresolved V genes explain less than half, and the rest is unexplained. V, J and clone size reflect that table, while D and trimming were determined from the DNA. This sample holds approximately 330,000 clones; 80% were observed only once. The top ten clonotypes cover 6.7% of the sample.

This clone has a single count. Its target antigen remains unknown. Base qualities are not at hand, and no much larger clone is one base apart. On the study overall, not on this receptor specifically: Baseline clonality exceeded that of age-matched healthy donors and correlated strongly with circulating CD8+ T-cell counts. Sampling times were not matched between sustained-remission and progressing patients, and lymph node repertoires were not studied. Public clonotypes were rare and either shrank or stayed stable during treatment, and the rise in clonality at ibrutinib response reflected expansion of private clonotypes. Clonality rose at ibrutinib response, remained stable during sustained remission, and dropped back toward baseline at progression.

The rearrangement joined TRBV5-1 to TRBJ1-4; TRBD1 fits 8 bases in the junction. The material sequenced was PBMCs, taken before ibrutinib treatment. The clonotype was recovered from a human donor with chronic lymphocytic leukemia. The CDR3 region: CASSLYRGDEKLFF. Read as DNA, the sequence is TGCGCCAGCAGCTTGTACAGGGGGGATGAAAAACTGTTTTTT.